What follows are 5 T cell receptor beta chains derived from one specimen sequenced in a study of OX40 agonist ivuxolimab in advanced cancers. The method was immunoSEQ multiplex PCR; TCRdb's version includes in-frame clones alone and lacks a portion of them. The sample lists 60,000 to 85,000 clones; roughly 90% were seen once. This specimen was CD4+ or CD8+ T cells sorted from blood, taken in a trial of the OX40 agonist ivuxolimab. The receptor source for this set is an adult with an advanced solid tumor such as melanoma, head and neck, liver or kidney cancer.

The genes are TRBV6-1 and TRBJ2-1; D not resolved. V was cut by 2 bases and J by 6 bases, with 26 bases left in between. CDR1 and CDR2 (germline): MNHNS, SASEGT. There are 19 residues in the CDR3. CDR3 sequence (DNA): TGTGCCAGCAGTGAATTTTTTGGATTTCTTTCCTCATTTTCCAATGAGCAGTTCTTC. Its protein is CASSEFFGFLSSFSNEQFF.

V gene TRBV6-1 combines with J gene TRBJ1-1; no reliable D call. Germline CDR1 reads MNHNS; CDR2 reads SASEGT. V was cut by 2 bases and J by 0 bases, with 10 bases left in between. The CDR3 runs to 15 residues. The CDR3 protein is CASSESLYLNTEAFF. CDR3 nucleotides: TGTGCCAGCAGTGAAAGTTTATATTTGAACACTGAAGCTTTCTTT.

The rearrangement joins TRBV19 to TRBJ1-1; D unclear. Per the germline V gene, CDR1 is LNHDA and CDR2 is SQIVND (reference sequence). The CDR3 has 15 amino acids. The V end lost 2 bases, the J end lost 0 bases, and 10 bases lay between the germline ends. CDR3 amino acids: CASSILGPLNTEAFF. The CDR3 DNA is TGTGCCAGTAGTATACTAGGGCCTCTGAACACTGAAGCTTTCTTT.

The CDR3 region is CASTPRAGGNTEAFF. The CDR3, as DNA: TGTGCCAGCACTCCCCGGGCAGGGGGCAACACTGAAGCTTTCTTT. The chain couples TRBV6-6 to TRBJ1-1; 8 bases match TRBD1. CDR1 and CDR2 (germline): MNHNY, SVGAGI (reference sequence). With 7 bases clipped from V and 2 bases from J, the junction kept 9 bases outside the gene matches. This CDR3 is 15 amino acids long.

The V gene is TRBV7-2, the J gene TRBJ2-3; 12 bases align to TRBD2. CDR3 length: 14 residues. V gave up 7 bases and J gave up 5 bases; unmatched junction bases: 4. The germline V gene has CDR1 SGHTA and CDR2 FQGNSA. CDR3 sequence (DNA): TGTGCCAGCACCCTGGGACTAGCGGGAGATACGCAGTATTTT. Its translation: CASTLGLAGDTQYF.